This entry concerns a single T cell receptor (beta chain). This specimen comes from a study of OX40 agonist ivuxolimab in advanced cancers. Looking at the study overall: It was permissible to have had prior anti-PD-1, anti-PD-L1 or anti-CTLA-4 therapy, and less than 45% had some.

Repertoires were generated with immunoSEQ multiplex PCR, while TCRdb's copy carries only in-frame clones and drops some. Here the sample spans about 77,000 clones, less than 90% being singletons. Sampling of blood occurred at baseline, cycle 4 day 1, and cycle 7 day 1. V was cut by 0 bases and J by 0 bases, with 9 bases left in between. The CDR3 consists of 15 residues. The germline gives CDR1 LGHNA, CDR2 YNFKEQ. The sample was CD4+ or CD8+ T cells sorted from blood, taken in a trial of the OX40 agonist ivuxolimab. The chain links TRBV4-2 to TRBJ2-7, with D hard to call. This clonotype was sampled from an adult with an advanced solid tumor such as melanoma, head and neck, liver or kidney cancer. The CDR3 sequence is CASSQELYGSYEQYF. DNA of the CDR3: TGTGCCAGCAGCCAAGAACTGTATGGCTCCTACGAGCAGTACTTC.